These 24 T cell receptor beta chains were sequenced from one sample in a study of a mutant IDH1 vaccine in newly diagnosed glioma. Regarding time point: week 5, during vaccination. One vaccine dose held 300 ug of mutant IDH1 20-mer peptide and came with topical imiquimod. Antigen specificity for these receptors is unknown. The data were produced by immunoSEQ multiplex PCR, yet TCRdb's version contains in-frame clones alone and is incomplete. The sample includes some 51,000 clones, roughly 78% of them seen just once. The sample consisted of PBMCs, taken from a glioma patient whose treatment included an IDH1 peptide vaccine. These TCRs come from a man in his fifties or sixties with glioma.

This chain connects TRBV5-6 to TRBJ1-6, with no clear D. CDR1 SGHDT and CDR2 YYEEEE come from the germline V gene. The V and J ends lost 5 bases and 9 bases respectively, with 9 bases between them. The length of the CDR3 is 12 residues. CDR3 region: CASRSESSPLHF. CDR3 bases: TGTGCCAGCAGGTCGGAGAGTTCACCCCTCCACTTT. The variable domain in full, with the rest retrieved from reference TRBV5-6 and TRBJ1-6, is DAGVTQSPTHLIKTRGQQVTLRCSPKSGHDTVSWYQQALGQGPQFIFQYYEEEERQRGNFPDRFSGHQFPNYSSELNVNALLLGDSALYLCASRSESSPLHFGNGTRLTVT.

This clone is classed as medium-sized. The V call is TRBV9, the J call TRBJ2-7, with TRBD2 matching over 10 bases. Germline V gives CDR1 SGDLS, CDR2 YYNGEE. Trimming at V came to 3 bases and at J to 2 bases, leaving 8 bases not matched to a gene. This CDR3 comprises 16 residues. CDR3 region: CASSAPGLARTYEQYF. CDR3 DNA: TGTGCCAGCAGCGCCCCGGGACTAGCGAGAACCTACGAGCAGTACTTC.

The chain links TRBV5-8 to TRBJ1-4, with 10 nucleotides matching TRBD1. The germline CDR1 and CDR2 sequences are SGHTS and YDEGEE. V shed 4 bases, J shed 7 bases, and the junction held 4 bases outside the gene matches. This CDR3 spans 14 amino acids. The CDR3, as DNA: TGTGCCAGCAGCCAGGGACAGGGGTTTGAAAAACTGTTTTTT. Translation: CASSQGQGFEKLFF.

The V gene is TRBV18, the J gene TRBJ2-7, with D unclear. Germline V gives CDR1 KGHSH, CDR2 LQKENI. The CDR3 is made up of 12 amino acids. V was cut by 2 bases and J by 3 bases, with 5 bases left in between. The CDR3 loop is CASSPGDYEQYF. CDR3 bases: TGTGCCAGCTCACCAGGGGACTACGAGCAGTACTTC.

The gene calls are TRBV6-5 and TRBJ1-1, with no clear D. Trimming removed 7 bases from V and 2 bases from J, with 8 bases in between. Germline V gene sequence: CDR1 MNHEY, CDR2 SVGAGI. This CDR3 contains 12 residues. CDR3 sequence: CASTNFNTEAFF. DNA for the CDR3: TGTGCCAGCACCAATTTTAACACTGAAGCTTTCTTT.

The DNA of the CDR3 is TGTGCCAGCAGCGTAGTACCCTCTACCTTAAGCACAGATACGCAGTATTTT. This gives the protein CASSVVPSTLSTDTQYF. This chain links TRBV9 with TRBJ2-3, with unresolved D. This CDR3 has 17 amino acids. The germline gives CDR1 SGDLS, CDR2 YYNGEE. V dropped 0 bases and J dropped 0 bases, with 14 bases sitting between them. Looking up the rest from reference TRBV9 and TRBJ2-3 gives the full variable domain: DSGVTQTPKHLITATGQRVTLRCSPRSGDLSVYWYQQSLDQGLQFLIQYYNGEERAKGNILERFSAQQFPDLHSELNLSSLELGDSALYFCASSVVPSTLSTDTQYFGPGTRLTVL.

The chain links TRBV10-1 to TRBJ2-3, with a possible D match to TRBD2 (5 bases). The CDR3 is 14 residues long. Trimming took 6 bases from V and 4 from J, leaving 14 bases between them. CDR1 WNHNN and CDR2 SYGVQD come from the germline V gene (reference sequence). The CDR3 reads CASSPGVRADTQYF. The DNA for the CDR3 is TGCGCCAGCAGCCCCGGGGTAAGGGCAGATACGCAGTATTTT.

This clone was observed a single time. The chain uses TRBV4-1 and TRBJ1-2, with a possible D match to TRBD1 (6 bases). Trimming pared 4 bases from V and 0 bases from J, leaving 15 bases between. This CDR3 has 16 residues. CDR1 and CDR2 from the germline V gene are MGHRA and YSYEKL. Written as DNA, the CDR3 is TGCGCCAGCAGCCTTAGAATACAGGGCGCTAACTATGGCTACACCTTC. Translated, it gives CASSLRIQGANYGYTF.

The gene calls are TRBV14 and TRBJ2-2; D is unresolved. The CDR3 contains 15 residues. The germline CDR1 and CDR2 sequences are SGHDN and FVKESK. V gave up 3 bases and J gave up 5 bases, with 13 bases separating them. The CDR3 bases are TGTGCCAGCAGCCATTCCCTAACTGGGACCGGGGAGCTGTTTTTT. Amino acids: CASSHSLTGTGELFF.

The chain combines TRBV4-3 with TRBJ2-1, with D unresolved. There are 14 residues in the CDR3. V gave up 0 bases and J gave up 0 bases, with 3 bases separating them. Germline V gene data show CDR1 as LGHNA and CDR2 as YSLEER. The CDR3 DNA sequence: TGCGCCAGCAGCCAAGACTACTCCTACAATGAGCAGTTCTTC. Its protein product is CASSQDYSYNEQFF.

This clone was observed a handful of times. The CDR3 nucleotides are TGTGCCAGCAGCAGAATTAACACTGAAGCTTTCTTT. It encodes CASSRINTEAFF. J is TRBJ1-1 and V is TRBV5-6, with unresolved D. The CDR3 is 12 residues long. The germline V gene has CDR1 SGHDT and CDR2 YYEEEE. V lost 4 bases and J lost 2, with 6 bases in between.

The chain couples TRBV5-1 to TRBJ1-5; TRBD1 matches 7 bases. V shed 1 base, J shed 6 bases, and the junction held 1 base outside the gene matches. There are 13 residues in the CDR3. From germline, CDR1 is SGHRS and CDR2 YFSETQ. The CDR3 sequence: CASSLTGVQPQHF. The CDR3 bases are TGCGCCAGCAGCTTGACAGGGGTTCAGCCCCAGCATTTT.

Relative to its sample, this clone is medium-sized (0.01 to 0.1%). V usage is TRBV27 and J usage is TRBJ1-6, with D perhaps matching TRBD1 (5 bases). V was trimmed by 3 bases and J by 10 bases, leaving 13 bases between them. The CDR3 covers 14 residues. Germline assignment: CDR1 MNHEY and CDR2 SMNVEV (reference sequence). CDR3 sequence: CASSLGRVGSPLHF. The CDR3, as DNA: TGTGCCAGCAGTTTGGGCAGGGTGGGATCACCCCTCCACTTT.

A single count supports this clone. The genes are TRBV6-5 and TRBJ2-2; 8 bases align to TRBD1. The CDR3 contains 16 residues. Trimming took 4 bases from V and 2 from J; bases not matched to a gene: 6. Germline-derived CDR1 and CDR2 are MNHEY and SVGAGI. CDR3 sequence (DNA): TGTGCCAGCAGTTCGTACAGGGGGATTAACACCGGGGAGCTGTTTTTT. This encodes CASSSYRGINTGELFF.

This chain connects TRBV19 to TRBJ1-3; D is unclear. V was trimmed by 6 bases and J by 0 bases, leaving 12 bases between them. CDR3 length equals 15 residues. Germline CDR1 LNHDA, CDR2 SQIVND (reference sequence). The CDR3 nucleotides are TGTGCCAGTAGCCTCGGACGGAGCTCTGGAAACACCATATATTTT. This sequence encodes CASSLGRSSGNTIYF.

CDR3 loop: CASSGSGSYNEQFF. In nucleotides, the CDR3 is TGTGCCAGCAGTGGTAGCGGATCCTACAATGAGCAGTTCTTC. The V gene is TRBV25-1, the J gene TRBJ2-1; maybe TRBD2 (6 bases). The V end lost 4 bases, the J end lost 1 base, and 8 bases lay between the germline ends. Germline values: CDR1 MGHDK, CDR2 SYGVNS. The CDR3 is 14 residues long. Filled out from reference TRBV25-1 and TRBJ2-1, the complete variable domain reads EADIYQTPRYLVIGTGKKITLECSQTMGHDKMYWYQQDPGMELHLIHYSYGVNSTEKGDLSSESTVSRIRTEHFPLTLESARPSHTSQYLCASSGSGSYNEQFFGPGTRLTVL.

This clone is medium-sized in the sample. The gene calls are TRBV19 and TRBJ1-5, with a tentative D call TRBD1 (5 bases). V was shortened by 6 bases and J by 3 bases, with 6 bases between the two germline ends. Germline V gene data show CDR1 as LNHDA and CDR2 as SQIVND (reference sequence). The CDR3 sequence is 12 residues long. This chain's CDR3 is CASRGDNQPQHF. In DNA, the CDR3 is TGTGCCAGTAGAGGGGACAATCAGCCCCAGCATTTT.

The chain employs TRBV4-1 and TRBJ1-5; D is uncertain. Germline CDR1 MGHRA, CDR2 YSYEKL. CDR3 size: 15 residues. Trimming removed 1 base at V and 2 bases at J, with 9 bases between. CDR3: CASSQVSAGNQPQHF. The CDR3 region has the DNA TGCGCCAGCAGCCAAGTGTCAGCGGGCAATCAGCCCCAGCATTTT.

The V and J genes are TRBV4-1 and TRBJ2-1; no clear D gene. This CDR3 has 14 amino acids. Germline V gives CDR1 MGHRA, CDR2 YSYEKL. Trimming removed 1 base from V and 10 bases from J, with 14 bases in between. This chain's CDR3 is CASSQGLLVQEQFF. The CDR3 DNA reads TGCGCCAGCAGCCAAGGACTCCTCGTCCAGGAGCAGTTCTTC.

The V and J genes are TRBV5-4 and TRBJ1-1; TRBD1 agrees at 7 bases. The ends lost 5 bases at V and 3 bases at J; junction bases unmatched: 7. The CDR3 has 14 amino acids. Germline V gene lookup returns CDR1 SGHNT and CDR2 YYREEE (reference sequence). CDR3 DNA: TGTGCCAGCAGGACGGACAGGAAGGACACTGAAGCTTTCTTT. This gives the protein CASRTDRKDTEAFF.

The chain employs TRBV5-1 and TRBJ2-3, with 8 bases lining up with TRBD2. Germline loops: CDR1 SGHRS, CDR2 YFSETQ. With V trimmed by 2 bases and J by 1 base, 0 bases remained unmatched. This CDR3 spans 14 amino acids. The CDR3 sequence is CASSFSGGTDTQYF. CDR3 nucleotides: TGCGCCAGCAGCTTTAGCGGGGGCACAGATACGCAGTATTTT. The variable domain in full, with the rest retrieved from reference TRBV5-1 and TRBJ2-3, is KAGVTQTPRYLIKTRGQQVTLSCSPISGHRSVSWYQQTPGQGLQFLFEYFSETQRNKGNFPGRFSGRQFSNSRSEMNVSTLELGDSALYLCASSFSGGTDTQYFGPGTRLTVL.

This clone has just one count. This chain uses TRBV7-8 with TRBJ1-6; TRBD1 agrees at 8 bases. The CDR3 has 15 residues. In germline, CDR1 is SGHVS, CDR2 FQNEAQ. The V and J ends lost 5 bases and 7 bases, in that order; junction bases with no gene match: 7. Written as DNA, the CDR3 is TGTGCCAGCAGCCTCGAGACAGGGGTCAATTCACCCCTCCACTTT. Amino acids: CASSLETGVNSPLHF.

CDR3: CASGHENTEAFF. CDR3 in DNA: TGTGCCAGCGGACACGAGAACACTGAAGCTTTCTTT. This sequence joins TRBV11-2 and TRBJ1-1, with a possible D match to TRBD1 (5 bases). Between the trimmed V and J ends, which lost 8 bases and 1 base, there was a span of 8 bases. The CDR3 loop spans 12 amino acids. Germline V gene data show CDR1 as SGHAT and CDR2 as FQNNGV.

This chain joins TRBV5-1 and TRBJ2-6, with TRBD1 matching over 7 bases. The V gene's germline CDR1 is SGHRS and CDR2 YFSETQ. V trimming: 5 bases; J trimming: 0 bases; junction bases outside the gene matches: 14. CDR3 length: 19 residues. The CDR3 coding sequence is TGCGCCAGCAGTCACGCCCCCGCTGACAGGGTCTCTGGGGCCAACGTCCTGACTTTC. It translates to CASSHAPADRVSGANVLTF.